This TCR beta chain was sequenced for a study of blood T cells in healthy people across ages. At least 5 micrograms of total RNA were extracted per sample. Overall study findings and caveats: Roughly linearly, TCR beta diversity per million T cells fell as age increased. Diversity estimates from one million T cells were considered underestimates.

Primed by a sample-barcoded 5' primer and a J-beta primer mix, a second PCR proceeded for 7 to 11 cycles. Researchers report that each sample yielded at least 2.5 million CDR3-containing paired-end reads. Via MiXCR, TCRdb re-called the 5' RACE reads, giving one row per CDR3 protein. The sample shows about 620,000 distinct CDR3 sequences, about 50% of them seen only once. CDR3 size: 15 residues. Trimming left V 4 bases short and J 7 bases short, with 20 bases between. CDR1 is LGHNA and CDR2 is YNFKEQ in the germline V gene. On this clonotype: Its specificity is unknown.

The chain combines TRBV4-2 with TRBJ2-7; D may correspond to TRBD1 or TRBD2 (6 bases each). The clonotype comes from a woman aged 80 or over in good health. The specimen sequenced was blood. CDR3: CASSPLSGGRVEQYF. The CDR3, as DNA: TGTGCCAGCAGCCCGTTATCCGGGGGCCGTGTGGAGCAGTACTTC.